Listed here are 13 T cell receptor beta chains from one sample, sequenced in a study of memory CD4+ T cells and cytomegalovirus serostatus. Single viable CD3+CD4+CD8-CD45RO+ cells were sorted as the memory CD4+ T cells. Here immunoSEQ multiplex PCR was the method, and the copy in TCRdb shows in-frame clones only, minus some. The sample records roughly 45,000 clones, 65% to 85% being singletons. Sequenced material: memory CD4+ T cells from blood. These receptors originate from an adult in good health and CMV-seronegative.

This clone is medium-sized by share. The chain combines TRBV4-1 with TRBJ2-7; D not certain. The ends were cut back, 0 bases at V and 2 bases at J, with 14 bases in the middle. This CDR3 comprises 16 residues. Germline-derived CDR1 and CDR2 are MGHRA and YSYEKL. The CDR3 loop reads CASSQDFSATPYEQYF. In nucleotides, the CDR3 is TGCGCCAGCAGCCAAGATTTTAGTGCGACTCCCTACGAGCAGTACTTC.

This chain connects TRBV10-3 to TRBJ1-6; possible D gene TRBD1, 5 bases. Germline assignment: CDR1 ENHRY and CDR2 SYGVKD. The CDR3 consists of 14 residues. Trimming pared 8 bases from V and 11 bases from J, leaving 19 bases between. Here the CDR3 reads CAIGREEGFTPLHF. CDR3 sequence (DNA): TGTGCCATCGGGCGAGAAGAGGGGTTTACACCCCTCCACTTT.

Only one count was recorded for this clone. The chain links TRBV29-1 to TRBJ2-5, with 13 bases matching TRBD2. TRBJ2-7 matches the DNA end more closely, so the J call is doubtful. The length of the CDR3 is 12 residues. Germline loops: CDR1 SQVTM, CDR2 ANQGSEA. Written as DNA, the CDR3 is TGCAGCGCGGGACTAGCGGGGTACGAGCAGTACTTC. It yields the protein CSAGLAGYEQYF.

The chain links TRBV19 to TRBJ2-5; 11 bases are shared with TRBD1. CDR1 LNHDA and CDR2 SQIVND come from the germline V gene (reference sequence). Trimming took 4 bases from V and 4 from J; bases not matched to a gene: 5. This CDR3 has 15 amino acids. The CDR3 nucleotides are TGTGCCAGTAGTAAAGGGACAGGGGGGGGAGAGACCCAGTACTTC. Translation gives CASSKGTGGGETQYF.

This clone has just one count. The rearrangement links TRBV11-2 to TRBJ2-7; possibly TRBD1 for D (6 bases). From germline, CDR1 is SGHAT and CDR2 FQNNGV. The CDR3 sequence is 15 residues long. Trimming pared 0 bases from V and 3 bases from J, leaving 12 bases between. The CDR3 bases are TGTGCCAGCAGCTTAGACAGGGGCGAGAGCTACGAGCAGTACTTC. Translating gives CASSLDRGESYEQYF.

The V and J genes are TRBV7-9 and TRBJ1-2; D is ambiguous. This CDR3 has 14 residues. V lost 3 bases, J lost 2 bases, and 10 bases lay in between. The germline gives CDR1 SEHNR, CDR2 FQNEAQ (reference sequence). DNA of the CDR3: TGTGCCAGCAGCTTGCAGGAACGAAACTATGGCTACACCTTC. Protein product: CASSLQERNYGYTF.

In nucleotides, the CDR3 is TGTGCCAGTACCCAAAGGGCTAGAGCCAAAAACATTCAGTACTTC. Translating gives CASTQRARAKNIQYF. This rearrangement joins TRBV19 to TRBJ2-4; D unclear. V shed 7 bases and J shed 0 bases, with 13 bases lying between them. Germline V gives CDR1 LNHDA, CDR2 SQIVND (reference sequence). The CDR3 totals 15 residues.

The genes are TRBV19 and TRBJ2-7; the match to TRBD2 covers 7 bases. V gave up 1 base and J gave up 2 bases; unmatched junction bases: 5. This CDR3 region has 15 residues. The germline V gene encodes CDR1 LNHDA and CDR2 SQIVND (reference sequence). The DNA of the CDR3 is TGTGCCAGTAGTATAGGGCGCGGGGGTACCTACGAGCAGTACTTC. Translated, it gives CASSIGRGGTYEQYF.

The chain carries TRBV2 and TRBJ2-2; 7 bases map to TRBD1. V was pared by 8 bases and J by 4 bases, with 10 bases of the junction left unmatched. From germline, CDR1 is SNHLY and CDR2 FYNNEI. This CDR3 is 15 amino acids long. The CDR3 sequence is CASHRGTGVTGELFF. The CDR3 DNA follows: TGTGCCAGCCACAGGGGCACAGGGGTCACCGGGGAGCTGTTTTTT.

This clone showed up just a few times. The rearrangement joins TRBV5-1 to TRBJ2-2; D may be TRBD1 (6 bases). V was cut by 7 bases and J by 0 bases, with 10 bases left in between. The CDR3 is made up of 14 amino acids. Germline lookup yields CDR1 SGHRS and CDR2 YFSETQ. The CDR3 spells CASQDSPNTGELFF. The CDR3, as DNA: TGCGCCAGCCAGGACAGCCCGAACACCGGGGAGCTGTTTTTT.

J is TRBJ2-3 and V is TRBV4-2; 7 bases match TRBD2. Trimming removed 4 bases from V and 6 bases from J; junction bases left unmatched: 10. Per the germline V gene, CDR1 is LGHNA and CDR2 is YNFKEQ. This CDR3 has 15 residues. The DNA for the CDR3 is TGTGCCAGCAGCCGAGACGGACTAGAGGAGGATACGCAGTATTTT. Its translation: CASSRDGLEEDTQYF.

The chain carries TRBV6-5 and TRBJ1-1; D not resolved. The V gene lost 0 bases and the J gene lost 5 bases, with 7 bases spanning the gap. Germline CDR1 reads MNHEY; CDR2 reads SVGAGI. The CDR3 is made up of 13 amino acids. CDR3 residues: CASSYSILTEAFF. As DNA, the CDR3 is TGTGCCAGCAGTTACTCGATTTTAACTGAAGCTTTCTTT.

The chain recombines TRBV5-4 with TRBJ1-1; tentative D call: TRBD1 (6 bases). The ends were cut back, 4 bases at V and 0 bases at J, with 10 bases in the middle. The CDR3 covers 14 residues. In germline, CDR1 is SGHNT, CDR2 YYREEE (reference sequence). The chain's CDR3 is CASSARQVNTEAFF. In DNA, the CDR3 is TGTGCCAGCAGCGCACGACAGGTGAACACTGAAGCTTTCTTT. The full variable domain, in which reference TRBV5-4 and TRBJ1-1 provide the parts outside the CDR3, is ETGVTQSPTHLIKTRGQQVTLRCSSQSGHNTVSWYQQALGQGPQFIFQYYREEENGRGNFPPRFSGLQFPNYSSELNVNALELDDSALYLCASSARQVNTEAFFGQGTRLTVV.